This entry lists 9 T cell receptor beta chains sequenced from one sample in a study of T cells in Graves' hyperthyroidism and ophthalmopathy. Authors of the study amplified TCR beta CDR3 regions from RNA transcripts. The primer set for the first-round RT-PCR of the TCR CDR3 was HTBI. Using its own MiXCR run on the multiplex PCR reads, TCRdb lists one record per CDR3 protein. The data contain 550,000 to 600,000 distinct CDR3 sequences, around 42% of them singletons. Sequences were obtained from peripheral blood or thyroid tissue (not recorded which). Source of these receptors: an adult woman with Graves' disease, either hyperthyroidism or ophthalmopathy (not recorded which).

This clonotype has ten or more counts. The gene calls are TRBV19 and TRBJ2-7, with D possibly TRBD2 on 6 matching bases. CDR1 LNHDA and CDR2 SQIVND come from the germline V gene (reference sequence). CDR3 length equals 14 residues. Trimming shortened V by 4 bases and J by 7 bases, and 17 bases separated the two germline ends. In DNA, the CDR3 is TGTGCCAGTAGTACCGGCGGAACGACTAGGGAGCAGTACTTC. Translated: CASSTGGTTREQYF.

The chain carries TRBV20-1 and TRBJ2-7, with TRBD1 matching over 10 bases. Germline lookup yields CDR1 DFQATT and CDR2 SNEGSKA (reference sequence). The CDR3 loop spans 15 amino acids. Trimming removed 1 base from V and 3 bases from J; junction bases left unmatched: 6. The chain's CDR3 is CSARALDRGRYEQYF. CDR3 sequence (DNA): TGCAGTGCTAGAGCGCTAGACAGGGGGCGCTACGAGCAGTACTTC.

A word on this clonotype: The CDR3 end shows no conserved phenylalanine or tryptophan, and so a read error is likely. The DNA is left out, because the CDR3 cannot be placed on it with certainty; the CDR3 is given as TCRdb lists it. The genes are TRBV7-9 and TRBJ2-5. In germline, CDR1 is SEHNR, CDR2 FQNEAQ (reference sequence). Counting both end residues, the CDR3 totals 17 amino acids. This chain's CDR3 is CASSQRSEIFYGYTFGS.

This clonotype was detected many times. The J gene is TRBJ2-2, the V gene TRBV6-1, with 7 nucleotides matching TRBD2. The CDR3 has 14 amino acids. Germline V CDR1 and CDR2: MNHNS, SASEGT. The trim removed 5 bases at V and 6 bases at J, leaving 6 bases unmatched. CDR3 protein: CASSKTSEAGELFF. CDR3 DNA sequence: TGTGCCAGCAGTAAAACTAGCGAAGCCGGGGAGCTGTTTTTT.

The genes are TRBV25-1 and TRBJ1-1; D is unresolved. Trimming removed 9 bases at V and 1 base at J, with 9 bases between. This CDR3 contains 12 residues. Germline-derived CDR1 and CDR2 are MGHDK and SYGVNS. Written as DNA, the CDR3 is TGTGCCAGTGACCAGTGGAACACTGAAGCTTTCTTT. It is translated as CASDQWNTEAFF.

This chain uses TRBV9 with TRBJ2-1, with unresolved D. The CDR3 consists of 17 residues. Germline V gives CDR1 SGDLS, CDR2 YYNGEE. The ends were cut back, 0 bases at V and 5 bases at J, with 18 bases in the middle. This chain's CDR3 is CASSVVRDAIKHNEQFF. The CDR3 coding sequence is TGTGCCAGCAGCGTAGTAAGGGATGCCATCAAGCACAATGAGCAGTTCTTC.

The CDR3 DNA follows: TGTGCCAGCACCTACGCGGGCGAGCAGCCCCAGCATTTT. Encoded protein: CASTYAGEQPQHF. The rearrangement joins TRBV2 to TRBJ1-5; the D is unclear. Trimming pared 7 bases from V and 7 bases from J, leaving 14 bases between. Germline loops: CDR1 SNHLY, CDR2 FYNNEI. The CDR3 is made up of 13 amino acids.

This clonotype was counted at least ten times. In DNA form, the CDR3 reads TGTGCCAGCAGAAAGGGGATTACGGGAGTCATCATTAGGGTCCAGTACTTC. Protein sequence: CASRKGITGVIIRVQYF. The rearrangement links TRBV11-2 to TRBJ2-5; D possibly corresponds to TRBD2 (6 bases). Germline lookup yields CDR1 SGHAT and CDR2 FQNNGV. This CDR3 spans 17 amino acids. Trimming left V 6 bases short and J 10 bases short, with 30 bases between.

This clonotype appeared many times. The chain links TRBV29-1 to TRBJ2-7; tentatively, D is TRBD2 (5 bases). V was trimmed by 3 bases and J by 5 bases, leaving 14 bases between them. The CDR3 spans 13 residues. Germline CDR1 is SQVTM and CDR2 is ANQGSEA. The CDR3 sequence is CSVELGRRDEQYF. For the CDR3, the DNA is TGCAGCGTTGAGCTAGGCAGGCGGGACGAGCAGTACTTC.